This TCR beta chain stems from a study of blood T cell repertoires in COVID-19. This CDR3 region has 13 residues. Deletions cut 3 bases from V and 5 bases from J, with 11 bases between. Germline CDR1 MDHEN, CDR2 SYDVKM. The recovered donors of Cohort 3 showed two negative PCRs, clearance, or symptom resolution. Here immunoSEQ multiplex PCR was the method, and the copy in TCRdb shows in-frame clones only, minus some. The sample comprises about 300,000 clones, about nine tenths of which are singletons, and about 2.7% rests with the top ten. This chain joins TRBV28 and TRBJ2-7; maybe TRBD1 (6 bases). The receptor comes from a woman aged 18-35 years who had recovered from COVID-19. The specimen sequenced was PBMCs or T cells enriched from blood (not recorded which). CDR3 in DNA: TGTGCCAGCAGTTTTTTGGGGGCTGACGAGCAGTACTTC. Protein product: CASSFLGADEQYF.